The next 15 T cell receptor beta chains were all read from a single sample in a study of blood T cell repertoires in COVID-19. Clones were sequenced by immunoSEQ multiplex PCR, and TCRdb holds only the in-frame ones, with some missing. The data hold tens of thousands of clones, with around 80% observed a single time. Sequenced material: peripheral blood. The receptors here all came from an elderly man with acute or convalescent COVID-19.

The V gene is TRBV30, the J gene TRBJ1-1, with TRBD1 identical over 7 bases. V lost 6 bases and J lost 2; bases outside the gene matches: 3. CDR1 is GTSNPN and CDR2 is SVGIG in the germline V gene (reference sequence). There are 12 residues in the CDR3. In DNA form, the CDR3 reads TGTGCCTGCGACAGGGCAAACACTGAAGCTTTCTTT. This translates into CACDRANTEAFF.

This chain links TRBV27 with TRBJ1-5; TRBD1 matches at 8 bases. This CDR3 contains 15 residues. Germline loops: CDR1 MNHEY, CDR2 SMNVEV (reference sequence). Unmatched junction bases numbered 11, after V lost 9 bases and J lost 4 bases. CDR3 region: CASRSTQGGNQPQHF. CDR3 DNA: TGTGCCAGTCGATCGACACAGGGGGGAAATCAGCCCCAGCATTTT.

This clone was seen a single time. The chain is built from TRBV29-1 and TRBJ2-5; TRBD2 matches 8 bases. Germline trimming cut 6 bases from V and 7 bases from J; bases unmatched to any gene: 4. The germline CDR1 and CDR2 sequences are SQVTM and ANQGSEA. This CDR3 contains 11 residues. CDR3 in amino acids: CSVHSGRTQYF. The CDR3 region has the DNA TGCAGCGTGCACAGCGGGAGGACCCAGTACTTC.

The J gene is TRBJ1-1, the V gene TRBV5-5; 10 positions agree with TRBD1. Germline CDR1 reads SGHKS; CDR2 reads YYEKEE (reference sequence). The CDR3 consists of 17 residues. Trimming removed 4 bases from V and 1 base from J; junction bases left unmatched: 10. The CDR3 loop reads CASSAGGWTGGNTEAFF. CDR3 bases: TGTGCCAGCAGCGCCGGAGGCTGGACAGGGGGGAACACTGAAGCTTTCTTT.

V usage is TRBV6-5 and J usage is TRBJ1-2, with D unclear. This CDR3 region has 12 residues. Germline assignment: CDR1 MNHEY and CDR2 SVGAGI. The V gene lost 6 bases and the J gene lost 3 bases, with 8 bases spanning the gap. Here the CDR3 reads CASRGTDYGYTF. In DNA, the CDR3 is TGTGCCAGCAGGGGCACAGACTATGGCTACACCTTC.

CDR3 DNA sequence: TGTGCCTGGGCCTTAAGGGGGGGCGCGCGGTTGGGCACTGAAGCTTTCTTT. This gives the protein CAWALRGGARLGTEAFF. This chain links TRBV30 with TRBJ1-1; TRBD1 is a possible D gene (6 bases). V dropped 5 bases and J dropped 4 bases, with 26 bases sitting between them. The CDR3 is 17 residues long. Per the germline V gene, CDR1 is GTSNPN and CDR2 is SVGIG (reference sequence).

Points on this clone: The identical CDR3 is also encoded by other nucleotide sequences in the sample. The CDR3, as DNA: TGTGCCAGCAGCTTAGGTCGGGGGAACACTGAAGCTTTCTTT. This sequence encodes CASSLGRGNTEAFF. This chain connects TRBV7-9 to TRBJ1-1; D gene unclear. The ends were cut back, 1 base at V and 1 base at J, with 7 bases in the middle. This CDR3 has 14 residues. The V gene's germline CDR1 is SEHNR and CDR2 FQNEAQ (reference sequence).

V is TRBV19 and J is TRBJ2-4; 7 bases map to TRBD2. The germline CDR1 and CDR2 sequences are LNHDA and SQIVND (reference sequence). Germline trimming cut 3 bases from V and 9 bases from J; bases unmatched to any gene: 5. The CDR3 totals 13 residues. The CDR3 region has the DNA TGTGCCAGTAGTATTCGGTCGGGGGGCATTCAGTACTTC. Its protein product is CASSIRSGGIQYF.

CDR3 in DNA: TGTGCCAGCAGCTTGGGCGGGGGAGGTAGCAATCAGCCCCAGCATTTT. This codes for CASSLGGGGSNQPQHF. The gene calls are TRBV5-4 and TRBJ1-5; tentatively, D is TRBD1 (5 bases). The germline V gene encodes CDR1 SGHNT and CDR2 YYREEE (reference sequence). This CDR3 is built from 16 residues. Trimming cost V 0 bases and J 0 bases, with 10 bases left between them.

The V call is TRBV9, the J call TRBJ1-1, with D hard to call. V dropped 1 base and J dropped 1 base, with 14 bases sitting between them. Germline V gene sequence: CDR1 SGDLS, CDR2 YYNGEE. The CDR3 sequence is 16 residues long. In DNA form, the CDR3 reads TGTGCCAGCAGCGTATCTTCGTCCAGTGAGAACACTGAAGCTTTCTTT. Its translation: CASSVSSSSENTEAFF. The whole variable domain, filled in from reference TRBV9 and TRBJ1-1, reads DSGVTQTPKHLITATGQRVTLRCSPRSGDLSVYWYQQSLDQGLQFLIQYYNGEERAKGNILERFSAQQFPDLHSELNLSSLELGDSALYFCASSVSSSSENTEAFFGQGTRLTVV.

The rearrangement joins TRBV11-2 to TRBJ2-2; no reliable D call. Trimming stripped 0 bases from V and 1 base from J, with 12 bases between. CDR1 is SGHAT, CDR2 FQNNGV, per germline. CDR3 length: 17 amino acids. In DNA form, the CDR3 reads TGTGCCAGCAGCTTAGATTCAGGCCGTTTGAACACCGGGGAGCTGTTTTTT. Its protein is CASSLDSGRLNTGELFF.

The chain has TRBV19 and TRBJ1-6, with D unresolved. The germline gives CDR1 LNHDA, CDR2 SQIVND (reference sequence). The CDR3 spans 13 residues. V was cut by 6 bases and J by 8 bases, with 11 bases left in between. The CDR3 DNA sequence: TGTGCCAGTAGAGTGATTGCGGATTCACCCCTCCACTTT. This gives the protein CASRVIADSPLHF.

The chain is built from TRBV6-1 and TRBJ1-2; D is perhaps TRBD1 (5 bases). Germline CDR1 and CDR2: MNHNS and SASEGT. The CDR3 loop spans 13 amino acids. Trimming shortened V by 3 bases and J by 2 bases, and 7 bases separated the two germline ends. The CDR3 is CASSEEGNYGYTF. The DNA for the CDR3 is TGTGCCAGCAGTGAGGAGGGGAACTATGGCTACACCTTC.

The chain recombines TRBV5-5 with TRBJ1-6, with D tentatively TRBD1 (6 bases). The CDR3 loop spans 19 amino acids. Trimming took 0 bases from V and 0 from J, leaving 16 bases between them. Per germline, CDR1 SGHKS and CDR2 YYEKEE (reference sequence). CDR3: CASSLALGTPSSYNSPLHF. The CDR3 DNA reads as TGTGCCAGCAGCTTGGCCCTTGGGACACCGAGCTCCTATAATTCACCCCTCCACTTT.

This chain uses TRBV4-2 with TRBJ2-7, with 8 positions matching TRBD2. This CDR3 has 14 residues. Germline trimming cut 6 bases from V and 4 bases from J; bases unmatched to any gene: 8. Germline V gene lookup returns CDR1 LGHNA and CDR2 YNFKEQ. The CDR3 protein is CASRSGLASYEQYF. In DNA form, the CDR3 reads TGTGCCAGCAGGTCCGGACTAGCTTCATACGAGCAGTACTTC.